The sample holds a few counts of the clone carrying this TCR beta chain. Preparation of the TCRbeta library used unique molecular identifiers. A single record per CDR3 protein comes from TCRdb applying MiXCR to the PCR reads. The data contain just under 550,000 distinct CDR3 sequences, about 17% of them singletons. These data come from a study of T-cell reconstitution after alpha-beta-depleted transplantation in children. The length of the CDR3 is 13 residues. The ends were cut back, 10 bases at V and 6 bases at J, with 16 bases in the middle. V gene TRBV12-3 or TRBV12-4 combines with J gene TRBJ1-5; D might be TRBD1 (5 bases). This TCR was sampled from a human donor who donated a stem cell graft to a child with acute lymphoblastic leukemia. The sample consisted of PBMCs from the stem cell graft donor, taken from the stem cell graft. DNA for the CDR3: TGTGCCACCCATTCAGGGTGGGGTCAGCCCCAGCATTTT. It is translated as CATHSGWGQPQHF.